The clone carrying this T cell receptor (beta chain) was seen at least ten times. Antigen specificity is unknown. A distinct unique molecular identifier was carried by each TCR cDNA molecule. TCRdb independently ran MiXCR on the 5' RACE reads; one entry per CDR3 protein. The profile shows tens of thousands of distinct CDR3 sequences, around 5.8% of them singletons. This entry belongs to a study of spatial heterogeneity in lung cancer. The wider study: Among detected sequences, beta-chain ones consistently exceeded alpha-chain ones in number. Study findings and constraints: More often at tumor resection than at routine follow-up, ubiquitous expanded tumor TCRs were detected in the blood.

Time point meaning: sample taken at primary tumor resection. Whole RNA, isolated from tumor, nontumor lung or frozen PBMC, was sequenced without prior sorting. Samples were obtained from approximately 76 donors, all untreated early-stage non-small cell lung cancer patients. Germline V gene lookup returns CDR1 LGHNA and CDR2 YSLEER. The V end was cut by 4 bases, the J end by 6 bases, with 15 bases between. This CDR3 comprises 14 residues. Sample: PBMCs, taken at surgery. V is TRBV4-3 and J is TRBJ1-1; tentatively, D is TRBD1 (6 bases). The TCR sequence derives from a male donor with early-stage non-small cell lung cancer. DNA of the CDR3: TGCGCCAGCAGCCCTCAGGGGAATTGGGCTGAAGCTTTCTTT. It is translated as CASSPQGNWAEAFF.